The source of this T cell receptor beta chain is a study of blood T cells in healthy people across ages. Donors ranged from roughly 6 to 90 years old and were healthy Caucasians in Russia. Samples each had at least 6 micrograms of total RNA extracted. Then a second PCR, running roughly 7 to 11 cycles, was carried out with a sample-barcoded 5' primer and a J-beta primer mix. TCRdb fed the 5' RACE reads into MiXCR, producing one record per CDR3 protein. The sample gives about 760,000 distinct CDR3 sequences, approximately 25% of which show up once; just under 9.5% is in the top ten. CDR1 SGHTA and CDR2 FQGNSA come from the germline V gene. V shed 5 bases, J shed 8 bases, and the junction held 6 bases outside the gene matches. This CDR3 contains 15 residues. This clonotype has only a few counts. These data also featured in a second study, about T cells of mothers and their children. That work contributes: Over 8.5 million reads per mother and 2.5 million to 3.5 million per child were obtained.

The receptor was isolated from a boy aged 5-17 years in good health. The V gene is TRBV7-2, the J gene TRBJ1-6, with 10 bases fitting TRBD1. What was sequenced was blood. The CDR3 loop reads CASSPRTGGDSPLHF. CDR3 coding DNA: TGTGCCAGCAGCCCCCGGACAGGGGGGGATTCACCCCTCCACTTT.